Listed here are 20 T cell receptor beta chains from one sample, sequenced in a study of T-cell reconstitution after alpha-beta-depleted transplantation in children. The library targeted TCRbeta and was prepared with unique molecular identifiers. MiXCR, run by TCRdb on the PCR reads, gives a single entry per CDR3 protein. Found here are 450,000 to 700,000 distinct CDR3 sequences, approximately 30% of them singletons; the top ten hold about a third. This material consisted of PBMCs, taken before TCRalphabeta/CD19-depleted stem cell transplant. Source of these receptors: a boy in the first two years of life with Wiskott-Aldrich syndrome, due to receive a stem cell transplant.

This rearrangement joins TRBV4-2 to TRBJ2-1; the match to TRBD2 covers 7 bases. The CDR3 has 14 amino acids. Trimming at V came to 4 bases and at J to 8 bases, leaving 8 bases not matched to a gene. Germline V gene data show CDR1 as LGHNA and CDR2 as YNFKEQ. Here the CDR3 DNA reads TGTGCCAGCAGCCCTCCCGGGGGGTCGGATGAGCAGTTCTTC. Its protein is CASSPPGGSDEQFF.

This clonotype was counted only a few times. The CDR3 loop is CASSSRGFGTGELFF. The CDR3 nucleotides are TGTGCCAGCAGTTCCCGCGGGTTCGGCACCGGGGAGCTGTTTTTT. The chain links TRBV12-3 or TRBV12-4 to TRBJ2-2; a weak D match, TRBD2 (5 bases). The V gene lost 4 bases and the J gene lost 4 bases, with 13 bases spanning the gap. There are 15 residues in the CDR3.

The chain recombines TRBV10-3 with TRBJ2-6, with 10 nucleotides matching TRBD1. The CDR3 consists of 16 residues. Germline CDR1 is ENHRY and CDR2 is SYGVKD. Trimming took 10 bases from V and 3 from J; bases not matched to a gene: 9. CDR3 nucleotides: TGTGCCACCCAGACAGGGGGCGATTTTGGGGCCAACGTCCTGACTTTC. Amino acids: CATQTGGDFGANVLTF.

The genes are TRBV7-2 and TRBJ2-1; 8 positions match TRBD2. V gave up 5 bases and J gave up 10 bases; unmatched junction bases: 13. The CDR3 runs to 15 residues. Per the germline V gene, CDR1 is SGHTA and CDR2 is FQGNSA. CDR3 sequence: CASSIYGLAGPEQFF. In nucleotides, the CDR3 is TGTGCCAGCAGCATATACGGCCTAGCGGGTCCAGAGCAGTTCTTC.

This chain uses TRBV28 with TRBJ2-7; D is undetermined. The CDR3 consists of 15 residues. CDR1 is MDHEN and CDR2 is SYDVKM in the germline V gene. Between the trimmed V and J ends, which lost 3 bases and 2 bases, there was a span of 14 bases. The CDR3 region has the DNA TGTGCCAGCAGTTTCCCCCCAGGCGATCCCTACGAGCAGTACTTC. Its translation is CASSFPPGDPYEQYF.

This clonotype was picked up a small number of times. The chain uses TRBV12-3 or TRBV12-4 and TRBJ2-6; D unresolved. The V gene lost 4 bases and the J gene lost 0 bases, with 13 bases spanning the gap. CDR3 length equals 17 residues. The CDR3 DNA reads as TGTGCCAGCAGTTGCCCCTGTCGGAGCTCTGGGGCCAACGTCCTGACTTTC. Translation gives CASSCPCRSSGANVLTF.

The chain combines TRBV25-1 with TRBJ2-7; 9 bases are a match to TRBD1. CDR3 size: 12 residues. Germline CDR1 is MGHDK and CDR2 is SYGVNS. Here the CDR3 reads CGTGTGKMGQYF. The CDR3, as DNA: TGTGGCACCGGGACAGGGAAAATGGGGCAGTACTTC.

This clonotype was recorded at least ten times. The chain uses TRBV9 and TRBJ2-1; 7 nucleotides line up with TRBD1. CDR3 length equals 15 residues. Germline-derived CDR1 and CDR2 are SGDLS and YYNGEE. V gave up 6 bases and J gave up 0 bases; unmatched junction bases: 6. In DNA, the CDR3 is TGTGCCAGCAACACTGGACAGGCCTCCTACAATGAGCAGTTCTTC. Amino acid sequence: CASNTGQASYNEQFF.

This clonotype was observed a handful of times. The chain uses TRBV7-2 and TRBJ1-1; D uncertain. Germline values: CDR1 SGHTA, CDR2 FQGNSA. This CDR3 is 13 amino acids long. V lost 5 bases and J 2 bases, leaving 9 bases between the germline ends. Here the CDR3 reads CASSRWINTEAFF. The CDR3, as DNA: TGTGCCAGCAGCCGATGGATAAACACTGAAGCTTTCTTT.

This clonotype showed up just a few times. The genes are TRBV20-1 and TRBJ1-2; maybe TRBD1 (5 bases). V shed 6 bases and J shed 8 bases, with 16 bases lying between them. The CDR3 has 12 residues. Germline V lookup: CDR1 DFQATT, CDR2 SNEGSKA (reference sequence). DNA for the CDR3: TGCAGTGCGGAAGGGGAGGCAGGGGGCTACACCTTC. Translation: CSAEGEAGGYTF.

V usage is TRBV9 and J usage is TRBJ2-7; 11 bases are a match to TRBD2. The V and J ends lost 3 bases and 3 bases, in that order; junction bases with no gene match: 14. The germline V gene encodes CDR1 SGDLS and CDR2 YYNGEE. CDR3 length: 18 residues. CDR3: CASSAEKGGTSGNYEQYF. Written as DNA, the CDR3 is TGTGCCAGCAGCGCCGAAAAGGGAGGGACTAGCGGAAACTACGAGCAGTACTTC.

CDR3 DNA sequence: TGTGCCAGCAGCGGGGGACGAGGCAATCAGCCCCAGCATTTT. Its translation is CASSGGRGNQPQHF. This rearrangement joins TRBV5-6 to TRBJ1-5, with D maybe TRBD1 (5 bases). The CDR3 is made up of 14 amino acids. Germline V gene sequence: CDR1 SGHDT, CDR2 YYEEEE. V lost 4 bases, J lost 2 bases, and 10 bases lay in between.

The J gene is TRBJ2-7, the V gene TRBV5-1; 7 bases are shared with TRBD1. The germline CDR1 and CDR2 sequences are SGHRS and YFSETQ. The CDR3 covers 15 residues. Trimming removed 0 bases from V and 5 bases from J; junction bases left unmatched: 8. The CDR3 here is CASSLEFPTGDEQYF. DNA of the CDR3: TGCGCCAGCAGCTTGGAATTCCCTACAGGGGACGAGCAGTACTTC.

In its sample, this clonotype was seen once. The rearrangement joins TRBV11-2 to TRBJ1-2, with D tentatively TRBD1 (6 bases). Trimming stripped 7 bases from V and 8 bases from J, with 26 bases between. The CDR3 is 16 residues long. Germline V gene lookup returns CDR1 SGHAT and CDR2 FQNNGV. CDR3 sequence: CASTRKGQTLEGGYTF. Here the CDR3 DNA reads TGTGCCAGCACTCGAAAAGGACAGACTCTCGAAGGCGGCTACACCTTC.

The CDR3 bases are TGCAGTGCTAGAGCGGGCGCGAACACTGAAGCTTTCTTT. Translating gives CSARAGANTEAFF. J is TRBJ1-1 and V is TRBV20-1; D is unclear. Per germline, CDR1 DFQATT and CDR2 SNEGSKA (reference sequence). The CDR3 totals 13 residues. V lost 1 base, J lost 1 base, and 7 bases lay in between.

This clonotype was observed a handful of times. The chain has TRBV20-1 and TRBJ2-3; D call uncertain. Trimming shortened V by 5 bases and J by 3 bases, and 6 bases separated the two germline ends. This CDR3 comprises 11 residues. Per the germline V gene, CDR1 is DFQATT and CDR2 is SNEGSKA (reference sequence). CDR3 in DNA: TGCAGTGCTGCCGGAACAGATACGCAGTATTTT. Amino acid sequence: CSAAGTDTQYF.

This chain links TRBV12-3 or TRBV12-4 with TRBJ1-3, with D possibly matching TRBD1 (5 bases). The CDR3 totals 15 residues. The V end lost 4 bases, the J end lost 0 bases, and 10 bases lay between the germline ends. The CDR3 is CASSSPGLSGNTIYF. CDR3 in DNA: TGTGCCAGCAGTTCCCCAGGGCTCTCTGGAAACACCATATATTTT.

This chain joins TRBV27 and TRBJ2-3; the match to TRBD1 covers 7 bases. The CDR3 consists of 16 residues. Germline V gene lookup returns CDR1 MNHEY and CDR2 SMNVEV (reference sequence). J was trimmed by 5 bases and V by 5 bases; bases with no gene match: 13. This chain's CDR3 is CASSLQGPRVKDTQYF. DNA for the CDR3: TGTGCCAGCAGTCTACAGGGGCCGCGGGTTAAAGATACGCAGTATTTT.

This clonotype turned up a few times. The chain has TRBV7-8 and TRBJ2-5; TRBD1 is a possible D gene (5 bases). The CDR3 consists of 14 residues. Germline CDR1 reads SGHVS; CDR2 reads FQNEAQ. The V end lost 0 bases, the J end lost 3 bases, and 8 bases lay between the germline ends. CDR3 sequence: CASSLARAEETQYF. Written as DNA, the CDR3 is TGTGCCAGCAGCTTAGCCAGGGCAGAAGAGACCCAGTACTTC. Full variable domain (remainder filled in from reference TRBV7-8 and TRBJ2-5): GAGVSQSPRYKVAKRGQDVALRCDPISGHVSLFWYQQALGQGPEFLTYFQNEAQLDKSGLPSDRFFAERPEGSVSTLKIQRTQQEDSAVYLCASSLARAEETQYFGPGTRLLVL.

Only a few counts were recorded for this clonotype. This sequence joins TRBV6-1 and TRBJ2-7, with TRBD1 identical over 10 bases. CDR3 length: 14 residues. The J segment lost 6 bases and the V segment lost 6 bases, leaving 8 bases of the junction unmatched. In germline, CDR1 is MNHNS, CDR2 SASEGT. CDR3 sequence reads: CASRPGTGVFEQYF. Written as DNA, the CDR3 is TGTGCCAGCAGGCCCGGGACAGGGGTGTTCGAGCAGTACTTC.